A single sample is the source of the 7 T cell receptor beta chains below, sequenced in a study of T-cell reconstitution after alpha-beta-depleted transplantation in children (dated by TCRdb to 2015 to 2016). Library preparation employed PCR. Sequencing relied on an Illumina HiSeq 2500. TCR libraries were prepared with molecular barcoding, using unique molecular identifiers to normalize TCRbeta repertoire quantification. TCRdb reworked the public reads: Q25 trimming with fastp, MiXCR clone assembly, productive beta chains retained. Entries are consolidated by CDR3 protein sequence, retaining the most common genes and DNA. The sample data list hundreds of thousands of distinct CDR3 sequences, and roughly 15% of these were observed just once. Approximately 1% of the sample is taken by the ten largest. Sequences were derived from PBMCs from the stem cell graft donor, sampled from the stem cell graft. All receptors come from a human donor who donated a stem cell graft to a child with acute myeloid leukemia.

There are a few counts of this clonotype. This rearrangement joins TRBV7-9 to TRBJ2-7, with D possibly being TRBD1 (5 bases). V was clipped by 3 bases and J by 3 bases, with 12 bases between them. Germline V gene lookup returns CDR1 SEHNR and CDR2 FQNEAQ (reference sequence). This CDR3 contains 14 residues. The CDR3 reads CASSFRTHDYEQYF. The CDR3 bases are TGTGCCAGCAGCTTCCGGACACATGACTACGAGCAGTACTTC.

The genes are TRBV4-1 and TRBJ1-2, with 10 bases aligning to TRBD1. CDR3 size: 18 residues. The ends lost 3 bases at V and 0 bases at J; junction bases unmatched: 10. Per germline, CDR1 MGHRA and CDR2 YSYEKL. Here the CDR3 DNA reads TGCGCCAGCAGCCACGGTCCCGGGACAGGGGAACCTAACTATGGCTACACCTTC. This sequence encodes CASSHGPGTGEPNYGYTF.

The chain employs TRBV6-2 or TRBV6-3 and TRBJ1-5; no firm D call. Germline V gene sequence: CDR1 MNHEY, CDR2 SVGEGT. V lost 2 bases and J lost 1, with 9 bases in between. The CDR3 extends over 15 amino acids. Here the CDR3 reads CASSYVGVSNQPQHF. The DNA of the CDR3 is TGTGCCAGCAGTTACGTTGGGGTCAGCAATCAGCCCCAGCATTTT.

The chain combines TRBV11-2 with TRBJ2-3, with a tentative D call TRBD1 (6 bases). This CDR3 has 17 residues. V was shortened by 0 bases and J by 0 bases, with 13 bases between the two germline ends. Per the germline V gene, CDR1 is SGHAT and CDR2 is FQNNGV. This chain's CDR3 is CASSLEATGTSTDTQYF. The CDR3 coding sequence is TGTGCCAGCAGCTTAGAAGCGACCGGGACAAGCACAGATACGCAGTATTTT.

There are many counts of this clonotype. V is TRBV20-1 and J is TRBJ2-3; TRBD1 might be the D (6 bases). Germline V gene data show CDR1 as DFQATT and CDR2 as SNEGSKA (reference sequence). Trimming cost V 3 bases and J 3 bases, with 16 bases left between them. The CDR3 has 15 residues. This CDR3 reads CSASRGQGRTDTQYF. In nucleotides, the CDR3 is TGCAGTGCTAGCCGAGGGCAGGGGAGAACAGATACGCAGTATTTT.

The sample holds a few counts of this clonotype. The chain links TRBV20-1 to TRBJ2-1; possibly TRBD1 for D (5 bases). Trimming stripped 0 bases from V and 4 bases from J, with 10 bases between. Germline values: CDR1 DFQATT, CDR2 SNEGSKA (reference sequence). The CDR3 sequence is 14 residues long. The DNA for the CDR3 is TGCAGTGCTAGAGATGAGAAGGGGTACAATGAGCAGTTCTTC. This codes for CSARDEKGYNEQFF.

The rearrangement links TRBV3-1 to TRBJ2-7; weak D call: TRBD2 (5 bases). In germline, CDR1 is LGHDT, CDR2 YNNKEL (reference sequence). Trimming stripped 2 bases from V and 2 bases from J, with 10 bases between. CDR3 length equals 14 residues. The CDR3 DNA sequence: TGTGCCAGCAGCCAAATCGACGGGACCTACGAGCAGTACTTC. Protein: CASSQIDGTYEQYF.